Shown below are 2 T cell receptor beta chains from a single sample sequenced in a study of blood T cell repertoires in COVID-19. Clones were read by immunoSEQ multiplex PCR, and TCRdb kept only the in-frame ones, dropping some. The table shows about 250,000 clones, with approximately 83% occurring only once. Sequenced: peripheral blood. The receptor source for this set is an elderly man with acute or convalescent COVID-19.

V usage is TRBV7-2 and J usage is TRBJ1-2; TRBD1 matches 7 bases. V dropped 3 bases and J dropped 3; count of bases not matched to a gene: 10. CDR1 and CDR2 from the germline V gene are SGHTA and FQGNSA. This CDR3 is built from 16 residues. The CDR3 nucleotides are TGTGCCAGCAGCTTGGGACAGTCCTCAAGGGACTATGGCTACACCTTC. Encoded protein: CASSLGQSSRDYGYTF. Based on the CDR3 plus reference TRBV7-2 and TRBJ1-2, the full variable domain is GAGVSQSPSNKVTEKGKDVELRCDPISGHTALYWYRQSLGQGLEFLIYFQGNSAPDKSGLPSDRFSAERTGGSVSTLTIQRTQQEDSAVYLCASSLGQSSRDYGYTFGSGTRLTVV.

The chain recombines TRBV6-5 with TRBJ2-7; tentative D call: TRBD1 (5 bases). Germline V gives CDR1 MNHEY, CDR2 SVGAGI. This CDR3 spans 15 amino acids. Between the trimmed V and J ends, which lost 6 bases and 2 bases, there was a span of 17 bases. The CDR3 DNA sequence: TGTGCCAGCAGCCCGTTCCCAGGGATAACCTACGAGCAGTACTTC. Protein product: CASSPFPGITYEQYF.